This T cell receptor (beta chain) is drawn from a study of cytomegalovirus exposure and HLA in healthy donors. Study conclusions and caveats: The study carried out a later analysis of TCR beta sequences. It associated approximately 15,000 of them with specific HLA alleles at a false discovery rate of 0.05.

As regards this clone: Its specificity is unknown.

The CDR3 is 15 residues long. V gave up 1 base and J gave up 3 bases, with 16 bases separating them. CDR1 SQVTM and CDR2 ANQGSEA come from the germline V gene. This PCR relied on a set of 60 Vbeta primers and 13 Jbeta primers. Clones were read by immunoSEQ multiplex PCR, and TCRdb kept only the in-frame ones, dropping some. The sample shows approximately 110,000 clones, 65% to 80% of them seen only once. The sequenced sample was PBMCs. This sequence was found in a human donor in good health. The V gene is TRBV29-1, the J gene TRBJ2-7, with D possibly TRBD2 on 6 matching bases. As DNA, the CDR3 is TGCAGCGTTGAAGGACTAGTTAAGGGATTCTACGAGCAGTACTTC. Its protein is CSVEGLVKGFYEQYF.